The present T cell receptor (beta chain) was sequenced within a study of tumor-infiltrating lymphocytes in primary liver carcinoma. The source material, roughly 18-30 mg of unsorted bulk tissue, was used to co-extract RNA and DNA. Concerning this clonotype itself: The junction differs from germline at one of its ends, possibly a read error.

The CDR3 contains 16 residues. Germline V gene data show CDR1 as SGHAT and CDR2 as FQDESV (reference sequence). cDNA specific to TCR beta was made from 450 to 650 ng of total RNA, with a constant-region primer employed for priming. Three nested multiplex PCR rounds of slightly modified ARM-PCR generated TCR beta libraries. TRBV1-TRBV30 forward primers paired with a C-beta reverse primer were used in the first two PCR rounds, which ran approximately 11 cycles each. TCRdb processed the multiplex PCR reads anew with MiXCR; each CDR3 protein has one entry. The sample has approximately 190,000 distinct CDR3 sequences; around four fifths are singletons.

This receptor was obtained from a middle-aged man with primary liver carcinoma and hepatitis B virus infection. The specimen sequenced was tumor tissue from primary liver carcinoma. The V and J genes are TRBV11-1 and TRBJ2-1; D ambiguous. The CDR3 bases are TGCACCAGCAGCTCCTCCTCTGTCCTCTCCTACAAAGAGCAGTTCTTC. Translating gives CTSSSSSVLSYKEQFF.